The clone carrying this T cell receptor beta chain appeared once. Germline V CDR1 and CDR2: SGHRS, YFSETQ. This CDR3 contains 14 residues. The V and J ends lost 0 bases and 3 bases respectively, with 6 bases between them. The sample comes from a study of blood T cell repertoires in COVID-19. Overall study: Samples of COVID-19 (acute and convalescent) were obtained from the United States, Italy and Spain.

Study processing details: Cell counts per sample came from amplifying reference gene primers. Clones were sequenced by immunoSEQ multiplex PCR, and TCRdb holds only the in-frame ones, with some missing. V, J and clone size are those of that table, while D and trimming were read from the DNA. Of 200,000 or so clones in the sample, approximately 81% were seen once. The source is a woman aged 55 to 70 who had recovered from COVID-19. The sequenced sample was peripheral blood. The chain employs TRBV5-1 and TRBJ2-2, with D possibly TRBD2 on 6 matching bases. The CDR3 is CASSLASDTGELFF. Written as DNA, the CDR3 is TGCGCCAGCAGCTTGGCTAGCGACACCGGGGAGCTGTTTTTT.